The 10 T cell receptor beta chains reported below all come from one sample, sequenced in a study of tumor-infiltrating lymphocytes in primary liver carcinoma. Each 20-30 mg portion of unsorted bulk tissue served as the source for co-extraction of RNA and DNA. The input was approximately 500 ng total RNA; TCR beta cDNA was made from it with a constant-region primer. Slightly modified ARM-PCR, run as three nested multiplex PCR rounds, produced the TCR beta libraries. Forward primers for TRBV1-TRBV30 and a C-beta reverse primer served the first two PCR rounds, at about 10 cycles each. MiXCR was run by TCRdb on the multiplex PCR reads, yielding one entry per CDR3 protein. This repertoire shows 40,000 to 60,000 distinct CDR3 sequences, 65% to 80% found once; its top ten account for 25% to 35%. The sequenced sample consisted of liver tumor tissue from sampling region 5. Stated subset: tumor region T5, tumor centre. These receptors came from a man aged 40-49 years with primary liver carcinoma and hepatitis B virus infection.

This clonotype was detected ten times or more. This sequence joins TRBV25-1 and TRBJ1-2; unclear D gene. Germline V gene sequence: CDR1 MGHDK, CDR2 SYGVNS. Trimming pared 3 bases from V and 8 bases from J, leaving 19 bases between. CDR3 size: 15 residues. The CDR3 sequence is CASSEKGLPTGGYTF. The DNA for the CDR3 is TGTGCCAGCAGTGAGAAAGGACTACCCACGGGAGGCTACACCTTC.

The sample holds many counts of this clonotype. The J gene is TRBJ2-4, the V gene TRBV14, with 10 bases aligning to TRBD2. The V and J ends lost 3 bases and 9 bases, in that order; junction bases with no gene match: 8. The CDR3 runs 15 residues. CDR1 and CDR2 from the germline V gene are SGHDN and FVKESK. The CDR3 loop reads CASSQTGTSDLIQYF. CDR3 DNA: TGTGCCAGCAGCCAGACCGGGACTAGCGATCTCATTCAGTACTTC.

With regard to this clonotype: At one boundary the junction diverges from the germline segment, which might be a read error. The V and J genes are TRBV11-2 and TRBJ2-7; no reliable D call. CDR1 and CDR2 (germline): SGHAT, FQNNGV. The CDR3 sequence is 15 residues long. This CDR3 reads CTSSLSVGISYKQYF. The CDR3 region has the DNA TGTACCAGCAGCCTATCTGTGGGAATATCGTACAAGCAGTACTTC.

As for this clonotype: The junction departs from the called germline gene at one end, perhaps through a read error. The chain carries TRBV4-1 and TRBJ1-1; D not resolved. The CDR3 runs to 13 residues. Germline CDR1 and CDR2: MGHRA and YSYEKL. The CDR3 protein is CASSQAQNTKAFF. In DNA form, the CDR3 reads TGTGCCAGCAGCCAAGCACAGAACACTAAAGCTTTCTTT.

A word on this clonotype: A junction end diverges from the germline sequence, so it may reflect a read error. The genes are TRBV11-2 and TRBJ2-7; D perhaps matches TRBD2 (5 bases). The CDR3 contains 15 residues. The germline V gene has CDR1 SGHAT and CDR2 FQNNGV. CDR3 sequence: CASSLGGSLLYEQYF. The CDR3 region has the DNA TGTGCTAGCAGCCTCGGCGGGTCTCTACTCTACGAGCAGTACTTC.

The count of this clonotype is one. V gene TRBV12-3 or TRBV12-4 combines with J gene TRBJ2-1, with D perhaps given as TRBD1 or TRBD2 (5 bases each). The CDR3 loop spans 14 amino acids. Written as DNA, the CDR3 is TGTGACAGTACTACAGGTCAGAGGGGCAATGAACGGTTCTTC. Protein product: CDSTTGQRGNERFF.

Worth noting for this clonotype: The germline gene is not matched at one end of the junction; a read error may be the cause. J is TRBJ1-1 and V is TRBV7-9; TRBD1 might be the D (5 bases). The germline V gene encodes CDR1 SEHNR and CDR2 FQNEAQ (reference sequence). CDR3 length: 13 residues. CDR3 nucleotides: TGTGCCAGCAGCTTAGCGGGAGGGACTGAATCTTTCTTT. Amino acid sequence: CASSLAGGTESFF. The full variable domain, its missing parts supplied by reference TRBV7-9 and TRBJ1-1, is DTGVSQNPRHKITKRGQNVTFRCDPISEHNRLYWYRQTLGQGPEFLTYFQNEAQLEKSRLLSDRFSAERPKGSFSTLEIQRTEQGDSAMYLCASSLAGGTESFFGQGTRLTVV.

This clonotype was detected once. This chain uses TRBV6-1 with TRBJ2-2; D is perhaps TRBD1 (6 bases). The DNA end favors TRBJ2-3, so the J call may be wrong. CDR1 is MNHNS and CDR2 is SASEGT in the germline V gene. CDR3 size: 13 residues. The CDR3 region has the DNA TGTGCCAGCAGTGAACACGGAGCAGGGGAACAGTATTTT. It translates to CASSEHGAGEQYF.

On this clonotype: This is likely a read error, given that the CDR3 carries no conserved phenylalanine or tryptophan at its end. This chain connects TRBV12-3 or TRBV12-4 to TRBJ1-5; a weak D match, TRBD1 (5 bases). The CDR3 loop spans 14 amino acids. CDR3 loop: CGSSFGQGEGPQHS. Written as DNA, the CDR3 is TGTGGCAGCAGTTTTGGGCAGGGCGAGGGGCCCCAGCATTCT.

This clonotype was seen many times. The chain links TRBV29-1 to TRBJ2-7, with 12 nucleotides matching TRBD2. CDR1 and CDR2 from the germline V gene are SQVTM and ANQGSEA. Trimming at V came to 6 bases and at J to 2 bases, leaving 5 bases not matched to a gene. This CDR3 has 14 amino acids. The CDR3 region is CSVSRLAGAYEQYF. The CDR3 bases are TGCAGCGTCTCCCGACTAGCGGGAGCCTACGAGCAGTACTTC.